The 27 T cell receptor beta chains listed next were all sequenced from one sample in a study of T cells in women clearing cervical HPV infection. Libraries were prepared by immunoSEQ multiplex PCR; TCRdb keeps only in-frame clonotypes and omits some of them. This listing includes about 20,000 clones. The sequencing sample was made of blood buffy coat. The receptor source for this set is a woman between 18 and 75 years old with a cervical HPV16 infection that either progressed to CIN3+ or cleared (not recorded which).

Remarks on this clone: Sequencing ends 3 residues short of the CDR3 end; the germline J gene provides the rest. The V call is TRBV10-3, the J call TRBJ2-3, with 7 bases matching TRBD2. Germline V CDR1 and CDR2: ENHRY, SYGVKD. This CDR3 has 14 residues. CDR3 DNA, as far as it was read: TGTGCCATCAGTGACCAGCGGGATCAAGAGACG. This sequence encodes CAISDQRDQET. The whole CDR3 sequence reads CAISDQRDQETQYF.

Worth noting for this clone: The observed sequence ends 3 residues before the CDR3 terminus, with the missing tail filled in from the germline J gene. This rearrangement joins TRBV9 to TRBJ2-5; 10 nucleotides align to TRBD2. V lost 0 bases to trimming and J lost 5 bases; unmatched junction nucleotides: 10. This CDR3 comprises 17 residues. Germline V gene data show CDR1 as SGDLS and CDR2 as YYNGEE. The CDR3 protein is CASSVGAGASGSETQYF. The sequenced part of the CDR3 DNA is TGTGCCAGCAGCGTAGGAGCGGGGGCTAGCGGGAGCGAGACC.

Points on this clone: The CDR3 is cut off 3 residues early in the read; its end comes from the germline J gene. The chain recombines TRBV7-3 with TRBJ2-3; weak D call: TRBD1 (6 bases). The CDR3 consists of 15 residues. The germline V gene has CDR1 SGHTA and CDR2 FQGTGA. This CDR3 reads CASSSQPTGLETQYF. The sequenced part of the CDR3 DNA is TGTGCCAGCAGCTCACAACCCACAGGGTTGGAGACG.

Of note for this clone: The observed sequence ends 3 residues before the CDR3 terminus, with the missing tail filled in from the germline J gene. The gene calls are TRBV7-2 and TRBJ1-2; D unresolved. Germline-derived CDR1 and CDR2 are SGHTA and FQGNSA. This CDR3 has 14 amino acids. CDR3 DNA, as far as it was read: TGTGCCAGCAGCTTAGGCCAGGCTTTCTACGAC. This translates into CASSLGQAFYD. The full CDR3 protein is CASSLGQAFYDYTF.

Turning to this clone: A junction boundary mismatches the germline segment, possibly from a read error. The read comes to an end 3 residues before the CDR3 does, leaving the germline J gene to fill in the end. This rearrangement joins TRBV4-2 to TRBJ1-3, with TRBD1 matching 8 bases. Germline lookup yields CDR1 LGHNA and CDR2 YNFKEQ. The length of the CDR3 is 16 residues. CDR3 DNA, as far as it was read: TGCGCCAGCAGCCAAGACACCCGACAGGGGGGAAACACC. Residues: CASSQDTRQGGNT. The CDR3 reads in full as CASSQDTRQGGNTIYF.

About this clone itself: Coverage ceases 3 residues before the CDR3 finishes, and the germline J gene fills in the end. The rearrangement uses TRBV2 and TRBJ2-1, with 9 bases identical to TRBD2. The CDR3 has 13 residues. CDR1 and CDR2 (germline): SNHLY, FYNNEI. Trimming cost V 8 bases and J 7 bases; bases outside gene matches: 6. The CDR3 reads CASGGLAGNEQFF. The DNA read from the CDR3 is TGTGCCAGCGGGGGACTAGCTGGTAATGAG.

About this clone: A read error may account for a junction end that differs from germline. The read terminates 3 residues ahead of where the CDR3 ends, so the germline J gene completes it. The chain employs TRBV4-2 and TRBJ2-3, with a possible D match to TRBD2 (7 bases). CDR3 length: 14 residues. Germline lookup yields CDR1 LGHNA and CDR2 YNFKEQ. The covered CDR3 bases are TGCGCCAGCAGCCCAGGGGAGGGGACAGATACG. Encoded protein: CASSPGEGTDT. The full CDR3 sequence reads CASSPGEGTDTQYF.

Turning to this clone: The read falls 3 residues short of the CDR3 end, and the missing part is taken from the germline J gene. The chain is built from TRBV20-1 and TRBJ2-1; 14 nucleotides agree with TRBD2. The V segment lost 5 bases and the J segment 8 bases; nucleotides outside the gene matches: 17. Germline loops: CDR1 DFQATT, CDR2 SNEGSKA (reference sequence). This CDR3 spans 18 amino acids. CDR3 DNA (partial): TGCAGTGCTCGACTAGCGGGAGGGCCCAGCCCCCTATCCGATGAG. It encodes CSARLAGGPSPLSDE. The whole CDR3 protein reads CSARLAGGPSPLSDEQFF.

Concerning this clone: Read data end 3 residues before the CDR3 end; the end is taken from the germline J gene. V usage is TRBV19 and J usage is TRBJ2-1; TRBD2 matches 8 bases. Per germline, CDR1 LNHDA and CDR2 SQIVND (reference sequence). The V and J ends lost 4 bases and 4 bases, in that order; junction bases with no gene match: 6. This CDR3 spans 15 amino acids. The CDR3 DNA, read in part, is TGTGCCAGTAGTAAGGGACTAGGCCGATACAATGAG. Its protein is CASSKGLGRYNE. The entire CDR3 sequence reads CASSKGLGRYNEQFF. Supplemented by reference TRBV19 and TRBJ2-1, the full variable domain reads DGGITQSPKYLFRKEGQNVTLSCEQNLNHDAMYWYRQDPGQGLRLIYYSQIVNDFQKGDIAEGYSVSREKKESFPLTVTSAQKNPTAFYLCASSKGLGRYNEQFFGPGTRLTVL.

Incomplete CDR3 DNA: TGTGCCAGCAGTCCCGACCCGAGCGGGGCCTACGAC. Its protein is CASSPDPSGAYD. The whole CDR3 region reads CASSPDPSGAYDYTF. The V gene is TRBV7-7, the J gene TRBJ1-2, with D perhaps matching TRBD1 (5 bases). The read ends 3 residues shy of where the CDR3 ends; the end is completed using the germline J gene. This CDR3 spans 15 amino acids. CDR1 SSHAT and CDR2 FNYEAQ come from the germline V gene (reference sequence).

Turning to this clone: The CDR3 goes on 3 residues after the read ends, and that part is filled in from the germline J gene. This chain uses TRBV7-6 with TRBJ2-1; D gene unclear. CDR1 is SGHVS, CDR2 FNYEAQ, per germline. Trimming shortened V by 3 bases and J by 4 bases, and 7 bases separated the two germline ends. This CDR3 region has 13 residues. The CDR3 loop reads CASSFSLYNEQFF. The covered CDR3 bases are TGTGCCAGCAGCTTTTCACTATACAATGAG.

Concerning this clone itself: The read ends 3 residues before the CDR3 terminus; that terminus is restored from the germline J gene. The chain joins TRBV20-1 to TRBJ2-1; 8 bases are a match to TRBD2. Germline trimming cut 0 bases from V and 4 bases from J; bases unmatched to any gene: 14. This CDR3 has 18 residues. Per the germline V gene, CDR1 is DFQATT and CDR2 is SNEGSKA (reference sequence). The CDR3 bases that were read are TGCAGTGCTAGAGATAAGGACCTAGGCGGGAGGAGTTACAATGAG. Translated: CSARDKDLGGRSYNE. The whole CDR3 reads CSARDKDLGGRSYNEQFF.

About this clone itself: The sequence runs out 3 residues before the end of the CDR3; the remainder is reconstructed from the germline J gene. The chain employs TRBV5-8 and TRBJ2-1; D gene unclear. This CDR3 spans 12 amino acids. V lost 2 bases and J 9 bases, leaving 9 bases between the germline ends. Germline CDR1 SGHTS, CDR2 YDEGEE. The CDR3 loop is CASSFESIEQFF. The covered CDR3 bases are TGTGCCAGCAGCTTTGAGTCTATTGAG.

A remark on this clone: The read ends 3 residues shy of where the CDR3 ends; the end is completed using the germline J gene. The gene calls are TRBV19 and TRBJ2-1; 7 bases are shared with TRBD1. Germline CDR1 reads LNHDA; CDR2 reads SQIVND (reference sequence). This CDR3 is built from 18 residues. V shed 2 bases, J shed 7 bases, and the junction held 17 bases outside the gene matches. Partial CDR3 DNA: TGTGCCAGTAGTATACCGCGCCGAAGGGGGCCGGTAGAGAATGAG. It specifies CASSIPRRRGPVENE. The complete CDR3 sequence is CASSIPRRRGPVENEQFF.

With regard to this clone: The read finishes 3 residues shy of the CDR3 end, and the germline J gene is used to complete it. The chain combines TRBV18 with TRBJ2-5, with unresolved D. CDR1 and CDR2 (germline): KGHSH, LQKENI. V was shortened by 0 bases and J by 5 bases, with 7 bases between the two germline ends. The length of the CDR3 is 13 residues. This CDR3 reads CASSPPIHETQYF. CDR3 DNA, as far as it was read: TGTGCCAGCTCACCACCAATACACGAGACC.

With respect to this clone: Read coverage stops 3 residues before the CDR3 terminus; the germline J gene supplies the remainder. The rearrangement links TRBV7-7 to TRBJ1-1; weak D call: TRBD1 (5 bases). Germline loops: CDR1 SSHAT, CDR2 FNYEAQ (reference sequence). This CDR3 has 13 amino acids. The CDR3 loop reads CASSWTGGETAFF. Incomplete CDR3 DNA: TGTGCCAGCAGCTGGACCGGAGGGGAGACA.

As for this clone: The sequence runs out 3 residues before the end of the CDR3; the remainder is reconstructed from the germline J gene. V gene TRBV5-6 combines with J gene TRBJ1-2; 7 positions match TRBD1. V lost 4 bases to trimming and J lost 3 bases; unmatched junction nucleotides: 9. The CDR3 sequence is 15 residues long. Germline lookup yields CDR1 SGHDT and CDR2 YYEEEE. The CDR3 here is CASSKGQPMDYGYTF. The covered CDR3 bases are TGTGCCAGCAGCAAGGGACAGCCCATGGACTATGGC.

As regards this clone: The read comes to an end 3 residues before the CDR3 does, leaving the germline J gene to fill in the end. The chain is built from TRBV20-1 and TRBJ2-5; 10 bases line up with TRBD1. V trimming: 6 bases; J trimming: 3 bases; junction bases outside the gene matches: 4. The CDR3 length is 13 residues. Germline values: CDR1 DFQATT, CDR2 SNEGSKA (reference sequence). Here the CDR3 reads CSAVDRGEETQYF. CDR3 bases read: TGCAGTGCGGTGGACAGGGGGGAAGAGACC.

Details on this clone: The read ends 3 residues before the CDR3 terminus; that terminus is restored from the germline J gene. This chain links TRBV20-1 with TRBJ2-3; 9 bases align to TRBD2. Germline CDR1 is DFQATT and CDR2 is SNEGSKA (reference sequence). J gave up 0 bases and V 3 bases, and 10 bases lay outside the gene matches. This CDR3 comprises 17 residues. The CDR3 bases that were read are TGCAGTGCTAGTGGCAGCGGGAGGTCCGCCAGCACAGATACG. As protein: CSASGSGRSASTDT. The whole CDR3 is CSASGSGRSASTDTQYF.

A remark on this clone: Coverage ceases 3 residues before the CDR3 finishes, and the germline J gene fills in the end. This chain joins TRBV2 and TRBJ1-2; D is uncertain. In germline, CDR1 is SNHLY, CDR2 FYNNEI. This CDR3 spans 15 amino acids. CDR3 protein: CASSEALRRMGDYTF. The part of the CDR3 DNA that was read is TGTGCCAGCAGTGAAGCGCTTCGGCGTATGGGCGAC.

This clone registers medium-sized (0.01 to 0.1%) by frequency. Read coverage stops 3 residues before the CDR3 terminus; the germline J gene supplies the remainder. This chain joins TRBV19 and TRBJ1-5; weak D call: TRBD1 (5 bases). V was cut by 3 bases and J by 4 bases, with 10 bases left in between. CDR3 length: 14 amino acids. The germline gives CDR1 LNHDA, CDR2 SQIVND (reference sequence). Incomplete CDR3 DNA: TGTGCCAGTAGTATGCGGGGGGGAAATCAGCCC. Translation gives CASSMRGGNQP. The entire CDR3 reads CASSMRGGNQPQHF.

Comment on this clone: The sequence runs out 3 residues before the end of the CDR3; the remainder is reconstructed from the germline J gene. J is TRBJ1-2 and V is TRBV29-1, with 10 bases matching TRBD1. CDR3 length: 14 amino acids. The germline V gene has CDR1 SQVTM and CDR2 ANQGSEA. CDR3 sequence: CSVKTTGGAEGYTF. CDR3 DNA, as far as it was read: TGCAGCGTTAAGACGACAGGGGGCGCGGAAGGC. Supplemented by reference TRBV29-1 and TRBJ1-2, the full variable domain reads SAVISQKPSRDICQRGTSLTIQCQVDSQVTMMFWYRQQPGQSLTLIATANQGSEATYESGFVIDKFPISRPNLTFSTLTVSNMSPEDSSIYLCSVKTTGGAEGYTFGSGTRLTVV.

To note about this clone: The CDR3 end is not reached by the read, which stops 3 residues before it; the germline J gene fills it in. The genes are TRBV12-5 and TRBJ2-1, with 10 nucleotides matching TRBD2. CDR3 length: 15 residues. With 4 bases clipped from V and 2 bases from J, the junction kept 2 bases outside the gene matches. Germline CDR1 LGHNT, CDR2 FRNRAP. Partial CDR3 DNA: TGTGCTAGTGGTTCCGGGACTAGCGCCTACAATGAG. This encodes CASGSGTSAYNE. The entire CDR3 sequence reads CASGSGTSAYNEQFF. The whole variable domain, filled in from reference TRBV12-5 and TRBJ2-1, reads DARVTQTPRHKVTEMGQEVTMRCQPILGHNTVFWYRQTMMQGLELLAYFRNRAPLDDSGMPKDRFSAEMPDATLATLKIQPSEPRDSAVYFCASGSGTSAYNEQFFGPGTRLTVL.

About this clone itself: The CDR3 extends 3 residues past the end of the read, so its final part is completed from the germline J gene. The chain couples TRBV28 to TRBJ2-2, with D perhaps TRBD1 or TRBD2 (5 bases each). The V gene's germline CDR1 is MDHEN and CDR2 SYDVKM. The CDR3 contains 14 residues. The chain's CDR3 is CASSLPGRVGKLFF. The DNA read from the CDR3 is TGTGCCAGCAGTTTGCCAGGGAGAGTCGGAAAG. The variable domain in full, completed from reference TRBV28 and TRBJ2-2, reads DVKVTQSSRYLVKRTGEKVFLECVQDMDHENMFWYRQDPGLGLRLIYFSYDVKMKEKGDIPEGYSVSREKKERFSLILESASTNQTSMYLCASSLPGRVGKLFFGEGSRLTVL.

In regard to this clone: The read terminates 3 residues before the CDR3 end, so the remaining end is supplied by the germline J gene. The V gene is TRBV28, the J gene TRBJ1-6, with D uncertain. From germline, CDR1 is MDHEN and CDR2 SYDVKM. The ends were cut back, 2 bases at V and 4 bases at J, with 6 bases in the middle. This CDR3 is 14 amino acids long. CDR3 DNA, as far as it was read: TGTGCCAGCAGTTTAGGGCAGTATAATTCACCC. It codes for CASSLGQYNSP. The whole CDR3 reads CASSLGQYNSPLHF.

Note on this clone: The CDR3 extends 3 residues past the end of the read, so its final part is completed from the germline J gene. The chain links TRBV10-1 to TRBJ1-2, with D maybe TRBD1 (5 bases). There are 16 residues in the CDR3. The V gene's germline CDR1 is WNHNN and CDR2 SYGVQD (reference sequence). CDR3: CARSTARGNKIDEYTF. CDR3 bases read: TGCGCCAGATCCACCGCAAGGGGAAACAAGATTGATGAG.

Note on this clone: The CDR3 extends 3 residues past the end of the read, so its final part is completed from the germline J gene. The rearrangement links TRBV19 to TRBJ1-2, with 7 bases fitting TRBD1. There are 15 residues in the CDR3. In germline, CDR1 is LNHDA, CDR2 SQIVND (reference sequence). J gave up 2 bases and V 3 bases, and 6 bases lay outside the gene matches. CDR3 region: CASSILTGPNYGYTF. Incomplete CDR3 DNA: TGTGCCAGTAGTATCCTGACAGGGCCCAACTATGGC.